The 2 T cell receptor beta chains below come from one sample, sequenced in a study of human T cells and chemical hapten exposure. Via MiXCR, TCRdb re-called the RACE reads, giving one row per CDR3 protein. The table has roughly 260,000 distinct CDR3 sequences, about 9% seen once; the top ten hold over 2%. Time point: pre-sensitization, week 0. As for treatment: therapeutic diphenylcyclopropenone sensitization with weekly scalp DPC. Sequenced material: whole blood, taken in connection with sensitization to the hapten diphenylcyclopropenone (DPC). Receptors were obtained from a woman in her thirties or forties with alopecia areata. Some clones in this sample may be carry-over from other donors' samples.

The chain carries TRBV28 and TRBJ1-4, with 10 bases matching TRBD1. The CDR3 totals 20 residues. V lost 4 bases to trimming and J lost 0 bases; unmatched junction nucleotides: 14. CDR1 and CDR2 (germline): MDHEN, SYDVKM. The CDR3: CASSYQTGTGAFATNEKLFF. In nucleotides, the CDR3 is TGTGCCAGCAGTTACCAGACCGGGACAGGGGCTTTTGCAACTAATGAAAAACTGTTTTTT.

The chain employs TRBV7-3 and TRBJ2-3, with no clear D. V shed 4 bases and J shed 4 bases, with 15 bases lying between them. The CDR3 covers 15 residues. Germline V gene sequence: CDR1 SGHTA, CDR2 FQGTGA. CDR3 region: CASSSHAGRADTQYF. The CDR3 DNA sequence: TGTGCCAGCAGCTCCCATGCAGGACGCGCAGATACGCAGTATTTT.